The rows below give T cell receptor beta chains drawn from one sample of a study of cytomegalovirus exposure and HLA in healthy donors. Sequenced by immunoSEQ multiplex PCR; TCRdb stores in-frame clones only, minus some. The sample comprises about 71,000 clones, 65% to 70% of which are singletons, and 7.6% rests with the top ten. The sample consisted of PBMCs. The origin of the receptors is a man between 35 and 55 years old in good health and CMV-seropositive. The CDR3 runs from the conserved cysteine through the conserved F or W. A D gene is named only where the DNA matches it firmly. The size field is filled for only some rows; it gives once, few, many or a size class.

TGTGCCAGTAGTACCATCGGGACTAGCGGAAGCACAGATACGCAGTATTTT | CASSTIGTSGSTDTQYF | NA | TRBD2 | TRBJ2-3 | 17 | TRBV19
TGTGCCAGCTCAGACCGTGGACAGGCCAATCAGCCCCAGCATTTT | CASSDRGQANQPQHF | NA | TRBD1 | TRBJ1-5 | 15 | TRBV18
TGTGCCAGCAGCCCCGGTAGTCCAAATCAGCCCCAGCATTTT | CASSPGSPNQPQHF | NA | NA | TRBJ1-5 | 14 | TRBV6-6
TGTGCCACCCGGACGGCAGCGGACACTGAAGCTTTCTTT | CATRTAADTEAFF | NA | NA | TRBJ1-1 | 13 | TRBV15
TGCGCCAGCAGCCCCGGAGACTCCAGATCCTACGAGCAGTACTTC | CASSPGDSRSYEQYF | NA | NA | TRBJ2-7 | 15 | TRBV5-1
TGCGCCAGCAATTTTAACTCTGGGGCCAACGTCCTGACTTTC | CASNFNSGANVLTF | NA | NA | TRBJ2-6 | 14 | TRBV5-1
TGTGCCAGCAGCCATGACAGGGGGGGAACTGAAGCTTTCTTT | CASSHDRGGTEAFF | NA | TRBD1 | TRBJ1-1 | 14 | TRBV14
TGTGCCATCAGTAGGGGGCAGGGAGATACGCAGTATTTT | CAISRGQGDTQYF | few | TRBD1 | TRBJ2-3 | 13 | TRBV10-3
TGTGCCAGCAGCCGACAGGGAATGAAAGAGACCCAGTACTTC | CASSRQGMKETQYF | NA | TRBD1 | TRBJ2-5 | 14 | TRBV16
TGTGCCAGCAGCGAACAGGGTCTGAGCAATCAGCCCCAGCATTTT | CASSEQGLSNQPQHF | NA | NA | TRBJ1-5 | 15 | TRBV2
TGTGCCAGCAGCCCCCCCGTCCGGACTCTGAACACTGAAGCTTTCTTT | CASSPPVRTLNTEAFF | NA | NA | TRBJ1-1 | 16 | TRBV7-2
TGTGCCAGCAGTAGACAGCGACCTGGGGCCGGGGAGCTGTTTTTT | CASSRQRPGAGELFF | NA | NA | TRBJ2-2 | 15 | TRBV6-5
TGTGCCAGCAGCCTCAGGGTTGCCAATCAGCCCCAGCATTTT | CASSLRVANQPQHF | NA | NA | TRBJ1-5 | 14 | TRBV5-5
TGTGCCAGCAGTGAACACCCGGGAAACCCCACCCAGCCCCAGCATTTT | CASSEHPGNPTQPQHF | NA | NA | TRBJ1-5 | 16 | TRBV6-1
TGTGCCAGCAGCGTAGCTACAGGATGGGGACAGGGGAATGGCTACACCTTC | CASSVATGWGQGNGYTF | NA | TRBD1 | TRBJ1-2 | 17 | TRBV9
TGTGCCAGCAGCCAAGTCGGGGCTGAAGCTTTCTTT | CASSQVGAEAFF | NA | NA | TRBJ1-1 | 12 | TRBV7-9
TGCGCCAGCAGCTTGGATGGGACAGTATATCAGCCCCAGCATTTT | CASSLDGTVYQPQHF | NA | TRBD1 | TRBJ1-5 | 15 | TRBV5-1
TGTGCCAGCAGCCCCCCGCGGGGGGGCCCCGGGGAGCTGTTTTTT | CASSPPRGGPGELFF | few | TRBD2 | TRBJ2-2 | 15 | TRBV7-3
TGTGCCAGCGGAAAGGGGCCCCAGGGTGCAGATACGCAGTATTTT | CASGKGPQGADTQYF | NA | NA | TRBJ2-3 | 15 | TRBV4-2
TGCGCCAGCAGCTGGGGACAGGGGGAGACCCAGTACTTC | CASSWGQGETQYF | NA | TRBD1 | TRBJ2-5 | 13 | TRBV5-1
TGTGCCAGCACCTCGGACAGGGGGCTCTACGAGCAGTACTTC | CASTSDRGLYEQYF | NA | TRBD1 | TRBJ2-7 | 14 | TRBV6-1
TGTGCCAGCAGCGTGGGTCTGACAGGGAATACTGAAGCTTTCTTT | CASSVGLTGNTEAFF | NA | TRBD1 | TRBJ1-1 | 15 | TRBV9
TGTGCCAGCAGCGTAGACCCCAGGGACGAGCAGTACTTC | CASSVDPRDEQYF | NA | NA | TRBJ2-7 | 13 | TRBV9
TGTGCCAGCAGCCCTTCAGCGGAGTTAGCCAAAAACATTCAGTACTTC | CASSPSAELAKNIQYF | NA | NA | TRBJ2-4 | 16 | TRBV7-9
TGCGCCAGCAGCTTTAACGACGGGGGGAACACTGAAGCTTTCTTT | CASSFNDGGNTEAFF | once | NA | TRBJ1-1 | 15 | TRBV5-1
TGTGCCACCCACTCGACGTCTGGACAGGGTCTCTATGGCTACACCTTC | CATHSTSGQGLYGYTF | NA | TRBD1 | TRBJ1-2 | 16 | TRBV5-3
TGTGCCAGTAGCCCTAGCTACGGAAAGAATTCACCCCTCCACTTT | CASSPSYGKNSPLHF | few | NA | TRBJ1-6 | 15 | TRBV19
TGCGCCAGCAGCCACATTTCAGGGAGGGAAGCTTTCTTT | CASSHISGREAFF | NA | NA | TRBJ1-1 | 13 | TRBV4-3
TGTGCCGGCAGGGGCTCCTACGAGCAGTACTTC | CAGRGSYEQYF | NA | NA | TRBJ2-7 | 11 | TRBV30
TGTGCCAGCAGTTTATTTTCGCCCGGGGTCACTGAAGCTTTCTTT | CASSLFSPGVTEAFF | NA | NA | TRBJ1-1 | 15 | TRBV27
TGTGCTAGTGGTCCCGACAGCCCGAACACTGAAGCTTTCTTT | CASGPDSPNTEAFF | NA | NA | TRBJ1-1 | 14 | TRBV12-5
TGTGCCAGCAGCCTTACGGACAAAGCGGGAGAAAAACTGTTTTTT | CASSLTDKAGEKLFF | NA | NA | TRBJ1-4 | 15 | TRBV7-4
TGTGCCAGCAGCTCCCCGACTAGCGGGAGCCTGAGGGAGCAGTACTTC | CASSSPTSGSLREQYF | NA | TRBD2 | TRBJ2-7 | 16 | TRBV7-8
TGTGCCAGCAGCTTAGAGATGCCCGGGACAGGGACGGACTATGGCTACACCTTC | CASSLEMPGTGTDYGYTF | NA | TRBD1 | TRBJ1-2 | 18 | TRBV7-2
TGTGCCTGGAGTAGGGGGAGTCCCATGAACACTGAAGCTTTCTTT | CAWSRGSPMNTEAFF | NA | NA | TRBJ1-1 | 15 | TRBV30
TGTGCCAGCAGCCCGGGACAGAGGAACACTGAAGCTTTCTTT | CASSPGQRNTEAFF | NA | TRBD1 | TRBJ1-1 | 14 | TRBV5-4
TGCGCCAGCAGCTACGACAGGGGGCAGTTCGGTGAAAAACTGTTTTTT | CASSYDRGQFGEKLFF | NA | TRBD1 | TRBJ1-4 | 16 | TRBV5-1
TGTGCCATCAAGGGACAGGGGGCCGATCAGCCCCAGCATTTT | CAIKGQGADQPQHF | NA | TRBD1 | TRBJ1-5 | 14 | TRBV10-3
TGTGCCTGGAGGTTGAGTTTGAACACTGAAGCTTTCTTT | CAWRLSLNTEAFF | NA | NA | TRBJ1-1 | 13 | TRBV30
TGTGCCTGGAGTTCATCAGGGGATACGCAGTATTTT | CAWSSSGDTQYF | few | NA | TRBJ2-3 | 12 | TRBV30
TGTGCCAGCACCCTCAGGCCGACAGGGGAGGGACGAGCTTTCTTT | CASTLRPTGEGRAFF | NA | TRBD1 | TRBJ1-1 | 15 | TRBV27
TGTGCCACCAGCAGAGATATCGGGGAGCTGTTTTTT | CATSRDIGELFF | NA | NA | TRBJ2-2 | 12 | TRBV15
TGTGCCAGCACCTTGGGACATAGGGAGGGACCCCTCCACTTT | CASTLGHREGPLHF | NA | NA | TRBJ1-6 | 14 | TRBV7-8
TGTGCCAGCAGCCAAGTGGACAGTCACGGAAACACCATATATTTT | CASSQVDSHGNTIYF | few | NA | TRBJ1-3 | 15 | TRBV4-2
TGTGCCAGCAGCCCCGGGGGCTCTGGAAACACCATATATTTT | CASSPGGSGNTIYF | NA | NA | TRBJ1-3 | 14 | TRBV7-8
TGTGCCAGCAGCCCCGGTGTGGGCGGGGGGCGGGATGAGCAGTTCTTC | CASSPGVGGGRDEQFF | NA | TRBD2 | TRBJ2-1 | 16 | TRBV7-8
TGTGCCAGCAGGACCCGGGGTGAAGCTTTCTTT | CASRTRGEAFF | NA | NA | TRBJ1-1 | 11 | TRBV6-1
TGCAGCGTTGGGACACTGTACGAGCAGTACTTC | CSVGTLYEQYF | NA | NA | TRBJ2-7 | 11 | TRBV29-1
TGTGCCAGCAGTTCAGGGTTCGAGCAGTACTTC | CASSSGFEQYF | NA | NA | TRBJ2-7 | 11 | TRBV5-6
TGTGCCAGCAGCTTACGGACATCCGAAGCTTTCTTT | CASSLRTSEAFF | NA | NA | TRBJ1-1 | 12 | TRBV7-9
TGTGCCAGCAGCTCCCCTAGCGGACTCACAGATACGCAGTATTTT | CASSSPSGLTDTQYF | NA | TRBD2 | TRBJ2-3 | 15 | TRBV7-9
TGTGCCACCAGCAGAGATCGAGAGGCCTCCAATCAGCCCCAGCATTTT | CATSRDREASNQPQHF | NA | NA | TRBJ1-5 | 16 | TRBV15
TGTGCTAGTGGTTTGCCACGACAGGGCTCAGATACGCAGTATTTT | CASGLPRQGSDTQYF | few | TRBD1 | TRBJ2-3 | 15 | TRBV12-5
TGTGCCAGCAGTTTCAAACAGGGTGGTGCGTCCTACGAGCAGTACTTC | CASSFKQGGASYEQYF | NA | NA | TRBJ2-7 | 16 | TRBV6-6